This T cell receptor (beta chain) was documented in a study of T-cell memory formation after mild COVID-19. General study results and limits: Clones shrinking between day 15 and 85 showed a balanced CD4/CD8 split, and those that grew later tilted toward CD4+. Memory from before infection featured some responding clones, which suggests cross-reactive memory joined.

This clonotype was seen a handful of times. What it binds is not known. Using its own MiXCR run on the 5' RACE reads, TCRdb lists one record per CDR3 protein. The sample carries a few hundred thousand distinct CDR3 sequences, 15% to 20% recorded once. CDR1 and CDR2 (germline): SGHDN, FVKESK. The CDR3 has 16 amino acids. V lost 4 bases to trimming and J lost 4 bases; unmatched junction nucleotides: 10. The chain combines TRBV14 with TRBJ2-3; 8 bases are a match to TRBD2. This clonotype originated in a man younger than 35 who had mild COVID-19 (a few samples of this study predate the infection). Cell type and time point are not known. The sequenced sample consisted of PBMCs or a T cell subset sorted from them (not recorded which). DNA of the CDR3: TGTGCCAGCAGCCCACCTTACGGGGGGGGACCAGATACGCAGTATTTT. This encodes CASSPPYGGGPDTQYF.